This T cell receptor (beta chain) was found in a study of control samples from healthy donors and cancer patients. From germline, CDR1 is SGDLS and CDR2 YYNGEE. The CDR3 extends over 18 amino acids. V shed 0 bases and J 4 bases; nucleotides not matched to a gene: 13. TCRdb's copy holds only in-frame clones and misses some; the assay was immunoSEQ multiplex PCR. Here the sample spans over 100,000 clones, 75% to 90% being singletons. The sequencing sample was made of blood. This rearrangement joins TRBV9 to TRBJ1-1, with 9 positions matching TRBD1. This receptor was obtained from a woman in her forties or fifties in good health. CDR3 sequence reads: CASSVARDRAALTTEAFF. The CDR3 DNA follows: TGTGCCAGCAGCGTAGCGAGGGACAGGGCGGCTCTGACCACTGAAGCTTTCTTT.